These T cell receptor beta chains were read from a single sample in a study of T cells in Graves' hyperthyroidism and ophthalmopathy. Via MiXCR, TCRdb re-called the multiplex PCR reads, giving one row per CDR3 protein. The sample has hundreds of thousands of distinct CDR3 sequences; 24% are singletons. The sequenced material came from blood. These receptors came from a woman in her 30s with Graves' ophthalmopathy. CDR3s include the opening cysteine and the closing phenylalanine or tryptophan. A D gene is named only where the DNA matches it firmly. Expanded clones get a size class; other rows say once, few or many, or leave the size out.

>TRBJ1-1|.|TRBV6-5|many
TGTGCCATCTCAGGGTTTCGGAACACTGAAGCTTTCTTT
CAISGFRNTEAFF
>TRBJ2-7|.|TRBV10-3|.
TGTGCCATCAGTGAGTCTTGGAGGGGGCGCCCCTACGAGCAGTACTTC
CAISESWRGRPYEQYF
>TRBJ2-7|TRBD1|TRBV9|many
TGTGCCAGCAGCGGGGGACAGAGTCCCTACGAGCAGTACTTC
CASSGGQSPYEQYF
>TRBJ2-7|TRBD1|TRBV11-2|many
TGTGCCGGGGTTCCTGGCCAGGGGGCGATTGAAACCGCCGAGCAGTACTTC
CAGVPGQGAIETAEQYF
>TRBJ1-6|.|TRBV11-1|many
TGTGCCAGCAGCAAACAGGGCTTGGATTCACCCCTCCACTTT
CASSKQGLDSPLHF
>TRBJ1-5|.|TRBV19|few
TGTGCCAGTAGTATAGCGGCGGATTATAGCAATCAGCCCCAGCATTTT
CASSIAADYSNQPQHF
>TRBJ2-7|TRBD1|TRBV6-2/TRBV6-3|many
TGTGCCAGCAGTAACGGACAGGAGACCTACGAGCAGTACTTC
CASSNGQETYEQYF
>TRBJ1-5|.|TRBV28|.
TGTGCCAGCAGTTTGCAGACAGGCTTCAATCAGCCCCAGCATTTT
CASSLQTGFNQPQHF
>TRBJ2-5|.|TRBV6-1|.
TGTGCCAGCACAAAACTTAAAGAGACCCAGTACTTC
CASTKLKETQYF
>TRBJ2-5|.|TRBV5-1|many
TGCGCCAGCAGCTTGGGTCGTCCGGCTATCCAAGAGACCCAGTACTTC
CASSLGRPAIQETQYF
>TRBJ2-7|.|TRBV5-1|many
TGCGCCAGCAGCGCTGACACGGCCTACGAGCAGTACTTC
CASSADTAYEQYF
>TRBJ2-7|.|TRBV12-3/TRBV12-4|.
TGTGCCAGCGGAGCAACTGCCCTGAGCTCCTACGAGCAGTACTTC
CASGATALSSYEQYF
>TRBJ1-1|.|TRBV12-3/TRBV12-4|many
TGTGCCAGCCGAACCACAGACGGGGGGTTGGACACTGAAGCTTTCTTT
CASRTTDGGLDTEAFF
>TRBJ1-1|.|TRBV9|many
TGTGCCAGCAGCGTAGGAGGTAGAACTGAAGCTTTCTTT
CASSVGGRTEAFF
>TRBJ2-7|TRBD1|TRBV2|many
TGTGCCAGCACTCGGGACAGATCCTCTTCCTACGAGCAGTACTTC
CASTRDRSSSYEQYF
>TRBJ2-7|TRBD1|TRBV13|many
TGTGCCAGCAGCCCCCCGGCAGGGGGCCACGAGCAGTACTTC
CASSPPAGGHEQYF
>TRBJ2-5|.|TRBV11-2|many
TGTGCCAGCAGCTTAGTCTTTGGAGAGACCCAGTACTTC
CASSLVFGETQYF
>TRBJ1-1|.|TRBV27|many
TGTGCCAGCAGTCTCGATAACCAGGGTCCTGAAGCTTTCTTT
CASSLDNQGPEAFF
>TRBJ2-6|.|TRBV6-1|many
TGTGCCAGCAGTAGCGCGGGATGGTCTGGGGCCAACGTCCTGACTTTC
CASSSAGWSGANVLTF
>TRBJ2-7|TRBD1|TRBV28|many
TGTGCCAGCAGTTCCCGGGACAGGGGCTCCTACGAGCAGTACTTC
CASSSRDRGSYEQYF
>TRBJ2-7|.|TRBV27|many
TGTGCCAGCAGGGCCGACACTGCACATTACGAGCAGTACTTC
CASRADTAHYEQYF
>TRBJ1-1|.|TRBV6-1|.
TGTGCCAGCAGTGAAACAGACAGGTCGCGAGCTTTCTTT
CASSETDRSRAFF